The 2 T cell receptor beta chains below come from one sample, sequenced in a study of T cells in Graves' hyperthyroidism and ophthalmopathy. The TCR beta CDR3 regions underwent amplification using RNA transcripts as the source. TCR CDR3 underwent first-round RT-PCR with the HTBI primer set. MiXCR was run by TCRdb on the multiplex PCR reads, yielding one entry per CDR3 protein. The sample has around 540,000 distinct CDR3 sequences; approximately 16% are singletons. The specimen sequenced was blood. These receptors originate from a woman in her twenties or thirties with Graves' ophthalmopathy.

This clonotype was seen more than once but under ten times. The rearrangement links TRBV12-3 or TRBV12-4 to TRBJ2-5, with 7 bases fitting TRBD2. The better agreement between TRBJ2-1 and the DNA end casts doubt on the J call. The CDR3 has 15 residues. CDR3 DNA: TGTGCCAGCAGTCCCCAAGAGCGGGAACAAGAGACCCAGTTCTTC. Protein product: CASSPQEREQETQFF.

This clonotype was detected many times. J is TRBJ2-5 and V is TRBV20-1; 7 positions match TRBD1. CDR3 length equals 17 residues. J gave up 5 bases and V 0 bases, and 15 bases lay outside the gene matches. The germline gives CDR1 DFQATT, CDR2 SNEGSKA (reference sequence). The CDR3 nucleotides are TGCAGTGCTAGAGATTATGCTAAGACAGGGTTTATGGAGACCCAGTACTTC. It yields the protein CSARDYAKTGFMETQYF.